This TCR beta chain was captured in a study of T cells in Graves' hyperthyroidism and ophthalmopathy. General observations from the study: Blood also held most thyroid clonotypes expanded beyond 0.001.

Amplification of TCR beta CDR3 regions used RNA as the template. First-round RT-PCR targeting the TCR CDR3 was performed with the HTBI primer set. In TCRdb, the multiplex PCR reads were re-called with MiXCR into one record per CDR3 protein. The sample has some 770,000 distinct CDR3 sequences; 16% are singletons. Uncontrolled infection, other autoimmune disease, pregnancy or lactation excluded patients. Used for diagnoses were clinical symptoms, serum thyroxine and TRAb, thyroid ultrasound and orbital computed tomography. After removal of 3 bases from V and 5 bases from J, the junction contained 7 bases not matched to a gene. This CDR3 spans 15 amino acids. Germline V CDR1 and CDR2: LGHDT, YNNKEL (reference sequence). As to this clonotype: The antigen remains unidentified.

Sequences were obtained from blood. The TCR comes from a man younger than 35 with Graves' hyperthyroidism. This sequence joins TRBV3-1 and TRBJ2-3; TRBD2 agrees at 8 bases. The CDR3 is CASSHSGRGEDTQYF. As DNA, the CDR3 is TGTGCCAGCAGCCACAGCGGGAGAGGGGAAGATACGCAGTATTTT.